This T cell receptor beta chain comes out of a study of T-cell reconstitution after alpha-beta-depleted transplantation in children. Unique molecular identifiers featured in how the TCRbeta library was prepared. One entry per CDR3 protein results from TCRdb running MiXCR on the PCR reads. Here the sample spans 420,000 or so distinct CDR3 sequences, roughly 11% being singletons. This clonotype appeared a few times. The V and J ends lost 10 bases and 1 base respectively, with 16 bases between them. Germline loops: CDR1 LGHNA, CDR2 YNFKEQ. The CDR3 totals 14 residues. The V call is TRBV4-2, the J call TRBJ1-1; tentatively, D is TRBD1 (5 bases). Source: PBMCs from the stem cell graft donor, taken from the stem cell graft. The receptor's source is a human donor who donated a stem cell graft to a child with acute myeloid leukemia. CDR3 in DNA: TGTGCCACCCGATGGGGGACTCAGAACACTGAAGCTTTCTTT. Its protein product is CATRWGTQNTEAFF.